The present TCR beta chain was sequenced within a study of T cells in Graves' hyperthyroidism and ophthalmopathy. Findings of the study overall: Patients with ophthalmopathy were separated from those with stable hyperthyroidism by a 13 V-J model. In the blood, most expanded thyroid clonotypes above 0.001 appeared as well.

Ophthalmopathy patients showed a Clinical Activity Score of at least 3, NOSPECS grade of at least 4 and duration under 3 months. PBMCs were collected from an approximately 9.3 ml volume of fresh peripheral blood. RNA transcripts gave rise to amplified TCR beta CDR3 regions. A first-round RT-PCR of the TCR CDR3 used the HTBI primer set. MiXCR, run by TCRdb on the multiplex PCR reads, gives a single entry per CDR3 protein. In the table there are approximately 690,000 distinct CDR3 sequences, around 15% of which are singletons. This clonotype was seen ten or more times. Its antigen is currently unknown. This CDR3 comprises 12 residues. The germline gives CDR1 MNHEY, CDR2 SVGEGT. J lost 7 bases, V lost 9 bases, and 9 bases had no gene match.

This clonotype originated in a woman in her forties or fifties with Graves' ophthalmopathy. Specimen: blood. The chain employs TRBV6-2 or TRBV6-3 and TRBJ2-7; TRBD1 aligns across 7 bases. This chain's CDR3 is CASRQGAGEQYF. The DNA of the CDR3 is TGTGCCAGTCGACAGGGCGCCGGGGAGCAGTACTTC.